The following is a TCR beta chain sequence with its context. J gave up 6 bases and V 1 base, and 6 bases lay outside the gene matches. Per germline, CDR1 SGHNT and CDR2 YYREEE (reference sequence). The CDR3 runs to 14 residues. This record belongs to a study of T cells after somatic rescue of genetic block. TCRdb's copy holds only in-frame clones and misses some; the assay was immunoSEQ multiplex PCR. The table includes approximately 88,000 clones, about nine tenths detected once. This receptor was identified in a woman between 18 and 30 years old. Sequenced sample: peripheral blood mononuclear cells (PBMCs). The gene calls are TRBV5-4 and TRBJ2-5; 7 nucleotides match TRBD1. For the CDR3, the DNA is TGTGCCAGCAGCTTGAAAGGGGGCAGGAAGACCCAGTACTTC. As protein: CASSLKGGRKTQYF.